The TCR beta chain described here comes from a study of T cell changes during pregnancy in multiple sclerosis. Here immunoSEQ multiplex PCR was the method, and the copy in TCRdb shows in-frame clones only, minus some. This sample has approximately 87,000 clones, with around nine tenths found just once. V lost 10 bases and J lost 8, with 14 bases in between. The CDR3 is 11 amino acids. Germline loops: CDR1 WNHNN, CDR2 SYGVQD (reference sequence). This clone was seen more than once but under ten times. The TCR comes from a female donor with multiple sclerosis, enrolled in a pregnancy study. Material: CD4+ T cells from peripheral blood mononuclear cells, obtained in the second trimester of pregnancy. The chain couples TRBV10-1 to TRBJ1-1; tentative D call: TRBD1 (6 bases). CDR3 bases: TGCGCCACAGAAGAAGGGACAGAAGCTTTCTTT. Protein product: CATEEGTEAFF.